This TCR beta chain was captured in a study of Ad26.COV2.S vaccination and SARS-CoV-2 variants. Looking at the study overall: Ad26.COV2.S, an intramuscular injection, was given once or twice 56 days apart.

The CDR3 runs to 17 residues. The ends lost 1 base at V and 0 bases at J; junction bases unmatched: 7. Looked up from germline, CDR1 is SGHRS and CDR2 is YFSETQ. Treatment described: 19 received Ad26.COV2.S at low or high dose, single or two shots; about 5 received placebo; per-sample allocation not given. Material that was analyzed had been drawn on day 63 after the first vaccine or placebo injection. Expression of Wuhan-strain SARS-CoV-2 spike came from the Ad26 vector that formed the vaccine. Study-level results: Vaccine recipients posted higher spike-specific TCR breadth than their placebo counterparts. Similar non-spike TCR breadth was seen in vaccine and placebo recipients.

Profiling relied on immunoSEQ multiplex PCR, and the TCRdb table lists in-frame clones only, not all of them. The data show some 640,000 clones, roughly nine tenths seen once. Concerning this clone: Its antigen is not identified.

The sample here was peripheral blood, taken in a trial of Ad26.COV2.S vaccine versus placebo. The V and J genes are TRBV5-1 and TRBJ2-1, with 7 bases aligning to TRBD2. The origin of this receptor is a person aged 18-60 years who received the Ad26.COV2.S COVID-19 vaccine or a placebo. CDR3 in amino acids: CASSLRVSGNSYNEQFF. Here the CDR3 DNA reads TGCGCCAGCAGCTTGCGGGTAAGCGGGAACTCCTACAATGAGCAGTTCTTC.